This T cell receptor beta chain derives from a study of blood T cell repertoires in COVID-19. Study at large: Samples taken during acute and convalescent COVID-19 were collected in the United States, Italy and Spain. T cells, B-cell-depleted T cells, or PBMCs supplied cDNA or gDNA.

The V gene's germline CDR1 is ENHRY and CDR2 SYGVKD. This CDR3 has 13 amino acids. The ends were cut back, 8 bases at V and 8 bases at J, with 18 bases in the middle. Cohorts were assigned according to the clinical history that participants reported. Cohort 3 recovered donors had two negative PCRs, clearance, or symptom resolution. The table lists this clone with a count of one. Generated by immunoSEQ multiplex PCR, the TCRdb table keeps only in-frame clones and is missing some. The sample consists of around 250,000 clones, 70% to 90% of them appearing once. The specimen sequenced was PBMCs or T cells enriched from blood (not recorded which). The rearrangement links TRBV10-3 to TRBJ1-2; tentative D call: TRBD1 (6 bases). The source is a woman in her forties or fifties who had recovered from COVID-19. The CDR3 DNA sequence: TGTGCCATCCACCAGGAGAGGGGGAACGGCTACACCTTC. Translating it yields CAIHQERGNGYTF.